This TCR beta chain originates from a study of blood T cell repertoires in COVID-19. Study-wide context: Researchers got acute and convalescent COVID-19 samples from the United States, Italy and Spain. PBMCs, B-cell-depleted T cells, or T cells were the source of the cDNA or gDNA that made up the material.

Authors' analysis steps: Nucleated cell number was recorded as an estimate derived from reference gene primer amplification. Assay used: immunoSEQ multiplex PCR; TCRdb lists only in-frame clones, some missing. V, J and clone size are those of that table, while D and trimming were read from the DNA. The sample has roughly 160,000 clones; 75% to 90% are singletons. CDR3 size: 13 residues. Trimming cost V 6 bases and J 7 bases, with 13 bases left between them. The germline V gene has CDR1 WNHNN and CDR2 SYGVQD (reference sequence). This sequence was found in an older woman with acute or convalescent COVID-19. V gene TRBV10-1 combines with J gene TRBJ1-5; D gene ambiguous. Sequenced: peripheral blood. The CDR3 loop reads CASREGSGQPQHF. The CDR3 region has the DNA TGCGCCAGCAGGGAAGGGAGTGGGCAGCCCCAGCATTTT.